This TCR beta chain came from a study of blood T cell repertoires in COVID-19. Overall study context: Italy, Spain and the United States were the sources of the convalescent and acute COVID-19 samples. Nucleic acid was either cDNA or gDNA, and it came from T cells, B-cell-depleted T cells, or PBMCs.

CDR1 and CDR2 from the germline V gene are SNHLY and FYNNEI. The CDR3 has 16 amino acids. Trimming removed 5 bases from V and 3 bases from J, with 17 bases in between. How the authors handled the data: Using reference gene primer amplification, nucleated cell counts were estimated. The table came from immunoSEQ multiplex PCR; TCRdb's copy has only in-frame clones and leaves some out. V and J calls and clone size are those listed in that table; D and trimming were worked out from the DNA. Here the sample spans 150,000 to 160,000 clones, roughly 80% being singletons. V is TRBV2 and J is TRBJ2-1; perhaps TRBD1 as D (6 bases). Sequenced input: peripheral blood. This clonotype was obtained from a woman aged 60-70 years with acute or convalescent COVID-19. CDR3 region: CASSKPQGMGYNEQFF. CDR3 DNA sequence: TGTGCCAGCAGTAAACCCCAGGGGATGGGCTACAATGAGCAGTTCTTC.